These 24 T cell receptor beta chains were sequenced from one sample in a study of blood T cell repertoires in COVID-19. This table comes from immunoSEQ multiplex PCR, and its TCRdb copy is limited to in-frame clones, with some not included. Of 300,000 to 400,000 clones listed, under 95% were seen once; the top ten hold 3% to 4%. The specimen sequenced was peripheral blood. The origin of the receptors is a woman between 18 and 29 years old who had recovered from COVID-19.

The rearrangement uses TRBV19 and TRBJ1-5; the match to TRBD1 covers 9 bases. The CDR3 sequence is 14 residues long. From germline, CDR1 is LNHDA and CDR2 SQIVND (reference sequence). Trimming cost V 5 bases and J 2 bases; bases outside gene matches: 1. The CDR3: CASSRTGGNQPQHF. Here the CDR3 DNA reads TGTGCCAGTAGTCGGACAGGGGGCAATCAGCCCCAGCATTTT.

CDR3 amino acids: CASSLDSGEGNEQFF. CDR3 DNA sequence: TGCGCCAGCAGCTTGGATAGCGGGGAGGGGAATGAGCAGTTCTTC. The chain links TRBV5-1 to TRBJ2-1; 8 bases match TRBD2. This CDR3 comprises 15 residues. V shed 0 bases, J shed 7 bases, and the junction held 6 bases outside the gene matches. Germline V lookup: CDR1 SGHRS, CDR2 YFSETQ. The complete variable domain, with remaining parts taken from reference TRBV5-1 and TRBJ2-1, reads KAGVTQTPRYLIKTRGQQVTLSCSPISGHRSVSWYQQTPGQGLQFLFEYFSETQRNKGNFPGRFSGRQFSNSRSEMNVSTLELGDSALYLCASSLDSGEGNEQFFGPGTRLTVL.

This chain uses TRBV14 with TRBJ2-2; weak D call: TRBD2 (6 bases). V was trimmed by 1 base and J by 6 bases, leaving 12 bases between them. The CDR3 contains 15 residues. Germline CDR1 reads SGHDN; CDR2 reads FVKESK. CDR3 sequence (DNA): TGTGCCAGCAGCCAAGCGGGAGTAGGGCCCGGGGAGCTGTTTTTT. This codes for CASSQAGVGPGELFF.

The CDR3 loop reads CASSQDQQGNTGELFF. The CDR3, as DNA: TGCGCCAGCAGCCAAGATCAACAGGGGAACACCGGGGAGCTGTTTTTT. This chain connects TRBV4-3 to TRBJ2-2; D might be TRBD1 (6 bases). Germline values: CDR1 LGHNA, CDR2 YSLEER. V was trimmed by 0 bases and J by 1 base, leaving 9 bases between them. The CDR3 consists of 16 residues.

The rearrangement uses TRBV27 and TRBJ2-6; D not resolved. Germline V gene lookup returns CDR1 MNHEY and CDR2 SMNVEV (reference sequence). The CDR3 spans 16 residues. Trimming took off 4 bases at V and 2 bases at J, with 12 bases between the two ends. This CDR3 reads CASSSTRTAGANVLTF. The DNA for the CDR3 is TGTGCCAGCAGTTCCACTCGTACGGCTGGGGCCAACGTCCTGACTTTC. Variable domain in full (rest from reference TRBV27 and TRBJ2-6): EAQVTQNPRYLITVTGKKLTVTCSQNMNHEYMSWYRQDPGLGLRQIYYSMNVEVTDKGDVPEGYKVSRKEKRNFPLILESPSPNQTSLYFCASSSTRTAGANVLTFGAGSRLTVL.

This chain joins TRBV4-1 and TRBJ2-1, with 10 positions matching TRBD2. CDR3 length: 15 residues. V lost 2 bases, J lost 10 bases, and 8 bases stayed unmatched. Germline CDR1 is MGHRA and CDR2 is YSYEKL. Here the CDR3 reads CASSQPTSGSVEQFF. The CDR3 bases are TGCGCCAGCAGCCAACCGACTAGCGGGTCCGTGGAGCAGTTCTTC.

This chain connects TRBV27 to TRBJ2-2; 7 bases are a match to TRBD1. Germline CDR1 MNHEY, CDR2 SMNVEV (reference sequence). The CDR3 consists of 15 residues. Germline trimming cut 4 bases from V and 3 bases from J; bases unmatched to any gene: 5. The CDR3 sequence is CASSSTGFYTGELFF. CDR3 DNA sequence: TGTGCCAGCAGTTCGACAGGGTTTTACACCGGGGAGCTGTTTTTT.

The chain is built from TRBV7-9 and TRBJ1-1, with a weak D call TRBD1 (5 bases). The CDR3 consists of 13 residues. V lost 2 bases and J 6 bases, leaving 10 bases between the germline ends. Germline-derived CDR1 and CDR2 are SEHNR and FQNEAQ (reference sequence). CDR3 DNA: TGTGCCAGCAGCTTACAGGGATTCGCTGAAGCTTTCTTT. This encodes CASSLQGFAEAFF.

V usage is TRBV5-6 and J usage is TRBJ2-7; TRBD2 matches 13 bases. After removal of 3 bases from V and 7 bases from J, the junction contained 4 bases not matched to a gene. Germline lookup yields CDR1 SGHDT and CDR2 YYEEEE. This CDR3 region has 14 residues. CDR3: CASSSLAGGGEQYV. CDR3 DNA: TGTGCCAGCAGCTCACTAGCGGGAGGGGGTGAGCAGTACGTC.

The rearrangement joins TRBV19 to TRBJ1-5; D might be TRBD1 (5 bases). Germline loops: CDR1 LNHDA, CDR2 SQIVND (reference sequence). V shed 1 base and J shed 11 bases, with 6 bases lying between them. The CDR3 is 11 residues long. The chain's CDR3 is CASSIGGSQHF. CDR3 sequence (DNA): TGTGCCAGTAGTATAGGGGGCTCCCAGCATTTT.

V usage is TRBV19 and J usage is TRBJ1-1; maybe TRBD1 (5 bases). Germline V gene sequence: CDR1 LNHDA, CDR2 SQIVND (reference sequence). Between the trimmed V and J ends, which lost 4 bases and 1 base, there was a span of 10 bases. The CDR3 covers 14 residues. DNA for the CDR3: TGTGCCAGTAGTAGCCTCGGGGGGAACACTGAAGCTTTCTTT. Its protein product is CASSSLGGNTEAFF.

The J gene is TRBJ2-3, the V gene TRBV10-3; D perhaps matches TRBD2 (6 bases). Germline CDR1 is ENHRY and CDR2 is SYGVKD. Trimming shortened V by 5 bases and J by 0 bases, and 9 bases separated the two germline ends. The CDR3 totals 14 residues. CDR3 sequence reads: CAISRSGSTDTQYF. CDR3 coding DNA: TGTGCCATCAGTAGGAGCGGGAGCACAGATACGCAGTATTTT.

The rearrangement uses TRBV7-2 and TRBJ2-5, with 13 bases that match TRBD2. Germline V gene lookup returns CDR1 SGHTA and CDR2 FQGNSA. This CDR3 has 15 residues. V shed 5 bases and J 5 bases; nucleotides not matched to a gene: 5. The CDR3 nucleotides are TGTGCCAGCAGCCGCACTAGCGGGGGGGCGGAGACCCAGTACTTC. Translation: CASSRTSGGAETQYF. The full variable domain, in which reference TRBV7-2 and TRBJ2-5 provide the parts outside the CDR3, is GAGVSQSPSNKVTEKGKDVELRCDPISGHTALYWYRQSLGQGLEFLIYFQGNSAPDKSGLPSDRFSAERTGGSVSTLTIQRTQQEDSAVYLCASSRTSGGAETQYFGPGTRLLVL.

The chain recombines TRBV19 with TRBJ2-2; perhaps TRBD1 as D (6 bases). With 4 bases removed from V and 5 bases from J, the gap between germline ends came to 14 bases. Germline V gives CDR1 LNHDA, CDR2 SQIVND (reference sequence). The CDR3 spans 15 residues. The CDR3 sequence is CASSTPGHRTGELFF. Written as DNA, the CDR3 is TGTGCCAGTAGTACACCGGGACACCGTACCGGGGAGCTGTTTTTT.

This clone is a singleton in its sample. The rearrangement links TRBV24-1 to TRBJ2-7; no clear D. The V and J ends lost 8 bases and 3 bases respectively, with 16 bases between them. The germline CDR1 and CDR2 sequences are KGHDR and SFDVKD. CDR3 length equals 14 residues. The chain's CDR3 is CATNPPEIVYEQYV. The CDR3 nucleotides are TGTGCCACCAATCCCCCGGAGATTGTCTACGAGCAGTACGTC.

The genes are TRBV6-2 or TRBV6-3 and TRBJ2-2; D unclear. CDR1 MNHEY and CDR2 SVGEGT come from the germline V gene. The V end was cut by 5 bases, the J end by 5 bases, with 9 bases between. The CDR3 has 13 amino acids. CDR3 residues: CASSTSVTGELFF. In DNA form, the CDR3 reads TGTGCCAGCAGTACCAGCGTAACCGGGGAGCTGTTTTTT.

This chain connects TRBV19 to TRBJ2-1, with D perhaps TRBD2 (6 bases). Trimming removed 0 bases from V and 8 bases from J, with 14 bases in between. This CDR3 is built from 15 residues. Per germline, CDR1 LNHDA and CDR2 SQIVND (reference sequence). The CDR3 loop is CASSIDRRAVYEQFF. DNA of the CDR3: TGTGCCAGTAGTATAGATAGGAGGGCCGTATATGAGCAGTTCTTC. Filled out from reference TRBV19 and TRBJ2-1, the complete variable domain reads DGGITQSPKYLFRKEGQNVTLSCEQNLNHDAMYWYRQDPGQGLRLIYYSQIVNDFQKGDIAEGYSVSREKKESFPLTVTSAQKNPTAFYLCASSIDRRAVYEQFFGPGTRLTVL.

This chain uses TRBV3-1 (or the pseudogene TRBV3-2) with TRBJ2-4; TRBD2 might be the D (6 bases). The V gene's germline CDR1 is LGHDT and CDR2 YNNKEL (reference sequence). V lost 4 bases, J lost 1 base, and 20 bases lay in between. The CDR3 consists of 18 residues. The CDR3 DNA reads as TGTGCCAGCAGCCCAGCTTCGGGAGCCTCAAGGGCCAAAAACATTCAGTACTTC. This translates into CASSPASGASRAKNIQYF.

The chain has TRBV5-4 and TRBJ2-7, with D unclear. This CDR3 comprises 13 residues. Between the trimmed V and J ends, which lost 2 bases and 4 bases, there was a span of 10 bases. Germline values: CDR1 SGHNT, CDR2 YYREEE (reference sequence). The CDR3 region has the DNA TGTGCCAGCAGCTTTGTAGGAGATTACGAGCAGTACGTC. Its translation: CASSFVGDYEQYV.

The chain recombines TRBV5-4 with TRBJ1-2; the match to TRBD1 covers 10 bases. Germline V gene data show CDR1 as SGHNT and CDR2 as YYREEE (reference sequence). Trimming at V came to 5 bases and at J to 4 bases, leaving 5 bases not matched to a gene. CDR3 length equals 14 residues. The CDR3 bases are TGTGCCAGCAGAAGACAGGGGGCCATCTATGGCTACACCTTC. Amino acid sequence: CASRRQGAIYGYTF.

The chain links TRBV7-8 to TRBJ1-2, with TRBD1 matching over 10 bases. The germline gives CDR1 SGHVS, CDR2 FQNEAQ. This CDR3 comprises 17 residues. The trim removed 5 bases at V and 0 bases at J, leaving 9 bases unmatched. This CDR3 reads CASSTPGQGLSNYGYTF. CDR3 coding DNA: TGTGCCAGCAGCACTCCGGGACAGGGGCTCTCTAACTATGGCTACACCTTC.

This clone was found once. This sequence joins TRBV7-2 and TRBJ2-1; TRBD2 matches 14 bases. The CDR3 extends over 16 amino acids. CDR1 and CDR2 (germline): SGHTA, FQGNSA. The J segment lost 8 bases and the V segment lost 6 bases, leaving 9 bases of the junction unmatched. The CDR3 bases are TGTGCCAGCAGACGAGGGACTAGCGGGAGTTCCCATGAGCAGTTCTTC. Protein product: CASRRGTSGSSHEQFF.

This clone was counted once. The chain has TRBV7-2 and TRBJ2-1, with a possible D match to TRBD1 (5 bases). The CDR3 runs to 14 residues. Between the trimmed V and J ends, which lost 2 bases and 10 bases, there was a span of 15 bases. Germline loops: CDR1 SGHTA, CDR2 FQGNSA. CDR3 sequence: CASSLTTGAREQFF. CDR3 in DNA: TGTGCCAGCAGCTTAACCACAGGCGCTCGGGAGCAGTTCTTC.

This rearrangement joins TRBV7-2 to TRBJ2-2; D might be TRBD2 (6 bases). V lost 2 bases and J 6 bases, leaving 16 bases between the germline ends. The germline CDR1 and CDR2 sequences are SGHTA and FQGNSA. The CDR3 runs 16 residues. The CDR3 nucleotides are TGTGCCAGCAGCTTATATTACACTAGCAAGGCCGGGGAGCTGTTTTTT. Protein product: CASSLYYTSKAGELFF.